The source of this T cell receptor (beta chain) is a study of cytomegalovirus exposure and HLA in healthy donors. Study at large: There were 100 million to 130 million unique TCR beta sequences, drawn from approximately 190 million T cells, in an earlier analysis. General study points: Despite most TCR sequences being rare, some public TCRs occurred in many donors. V- and J-gene trimming of TCR beta was linked (in a later analysis) to a missense DCLRE1C variant. A further, later analysis showed that HLA-associated TCR beta chains (compared with equally common others) were more clonally expanded.

Primers: 60 Vbeta forward and 13 Jbeta reverse. Some clones are missing from TCRdb's copy, which holds only in-frame ones; the method was immunoSEQ multiplex PCR. Of 150,000 to 190,000 clones detected, about three quarters appear once; the ten largest clones hold over 1.3%. About this clone: The antigen is not known.

The V gene lost 2 bases and the J gene lost 7 bases, with 9 bases spanning the gap. CDR3 length: 13 amino acids. Germline V lookup: CDR1 SGHTA, CDR2 FQGNSA. The chain carries TRBV7-2 and TRBJ1-5; perhaps TRBD1 as D (6 bases). The sample was PBMCs. The TCR originated in a man aged 18 to 30 in good health and CMV-seronegative. The CDR3 DNA reads as TGTGCCAGCAGCTTAAACAGGGACCAGCCCCAGCATTTT. Translated: CASSLNRDQPQHF.